Listed here is a single T cell receptor beta chain. Source study methods: From reference gene primer amplification, estimates of nucleated cell counts were derived. Here immunoSEQ multiplex PCR was the method, and the copy in TCRdb shows in-frame clones only, minus some. The V and J calls and clone size are taken from that table; D and trimming were inferred from the DNA. The table has a few hundred thousand clones, roughly 88% seen once. The germline V and J ends were trimmed by 1 base and 12 bases, with 12 bases remaining between them. Per germline, CDR1 MDHEN and CDR2 SYDVKM. The CDR3 contains 13 residues. This sample is drawn from a study of blood T cell repertoires in COVID-19. The overall study: Acute and convalescent COVID-19 samples came from the United States, Italy and Spain.

Seattle participants joined during active infection and were tracked over time. Source material: peripheral blood. This sequence joins TRBV28 and TRBJ1-4, with D unclear. This TCR came from a human donor with COVID-19, enrolled during active disease. The donor label of this sample is uncertain. The CDR3 reads CASSLLGGEELFF. The CDR3, as DNA: TGTGCCAGCAGTTTATTGGGCGGGGAGGAACTGTTTTTT.